These 15 T cell receptor beta chains share one sample of origin, sequenced in a study of neurological immune-mediated disorders. From the 5' RACE reads, TCRdb called clonotypes with MiXCR, one entry per CDR3 protein. This table has 14,000 or so distinct CDR3 sequences, about 10% appearing once. Sequencing input: PBMCs. The receptors originated from a woman in her thirties or forties in good health.

The table lists this clonotype with many counts. The chain employs TRBV5-1 and TRBJ2-2, with D perhaps TRBD1 or TRBD2 (5 bases each). This CDR3 contains 14 residues. V lost 5 bases and J lost 4, with 12 bases in between. Germline V CDR1 and CDR2: SGHRS, YFSETQ. The CDR3 nucleotides are TGCGCCAGCAGATCTCCGGGACCCACCGGGGAGCTGTTTTTT. Its translation: CASRSPGPTGELFF.

This clonotype was seen repeatedly, ten times or more. The V call is TRBV9, the J call TRBJ2-7; TRBD1 or TRBD2 may be the D gene (5 bases each). V dropped 0 bases and J dropped 3 bases, with 13 bases sitting between them. Germline V gives CDR1 SGDLS, CDR2 YYNGEE. This CDR3 contains 15 residues. The CDR3 sequence is CASSVAEGTYYEQYF. For the CDR3, the DNA is TGTGCCAGCAGCGTAGCCGAGGGGACCTACTACGAGCAGTACTTC. Based on the CDR3 plus reference TRBV9 and TRBJ2-7, the full variable domain is DSGVTQTPKHLITATGQRVTLRCSPRSGDLSVYWYQQSLDQGLQFLIQYYNGEERAKGNILERFSAQQFPDLHSELNLSSLELGDSALYFCASSVAEGTYYEQYFGPGTRLTVT.

This clonotype is medium-sized (0.01 to 0.1%) in the sample. The chain has TRBV10-1 and TRBJ1-4; no definite D call. The ends were cut back, 5 bases at V and 5 bases at J, with 12 bases in the middle. The CDR3 spans 14 residues. Germline assignment: CDR1 WNHNN and CDR2 SYGVQD (reference sequence). CDR3 DNA: TGCGCCAGCAGTAGGGCCGGATCAAATGAAAAACTGTTTTTT. Encoded protein: CASSRAGSNEKLFF.

In this sample, this clonotype turned up many times. The chain employs TRBV29-1 and TRBJ1-1, with D hard to call. The length of the CDR3 is 11 residues. CDR1 is SQVTM, CDR2 ANQGSEA, per germline. Trimming shortened V by 4 bases and J by 10 bases, and 13 bases separated the two germline ends. The CDR3 nucleotides are TGCAGCGTTGTTGGGCCATTGGGAGCTTTCTTT. This sequence encodes CSVVGPLGAFF.

Ten or more counts support this clonotype. The chain is built from TRBV27 and TRBJ2-5; D is perhaps TRBD1 or TRBD2 (5 bases each). Germline CDR1 reads MNHEY; CDR2 reads SMNVEV (reference sequence). The CDR3 is 16 amino acids. V was cut by 5 bases and J by 1 base, with 17 bases left in between. CDR3 region: CASSPPGTTGQETQYF. CDR3 nucleotide sequence: TGTGCCAGCAGTCCTCCCGGGACGACGGGCCAAGAGACCCAGTACTTC.

This clonotype was detected many times. The rearrangement links TRBV5-5 to TRBJ1-1; 7 bases align to TRBD1. This CDR3 is built from 13 residues. The trim removed 0 bases at V and 6 bases at J, leaving 2 bases unmatched. Per the germline V gene, CDR1 is SGHKS and CDR2 is YYEKEE (reference sequence). The CDR3 protein is CASSLDRGSEAFF. CDR3 in DNA: TGTGCCAGCAGCTTGGACAGGGGCTCTGAAGCTTTCTTT. The whole variable domain, remainder taken from reference TRBV5-5 and TRBJ1-1, is DAGVTQSPTHLIKTRGQQVTLRCSPISGHKSVSWYQQVLGQGPQFIFQYYEKEERGRGNFPDRFSARQFPNYSSELNVNALLLGDSALYLCASSLDRGSEAFFGQGTRLTVV.

This clonotype was observed many times. This rearrangement joins TRBV18 to TRBJ2-7; a weak D match, TRBD2 (5 bases). Germline CDR1 is KGHSH and CDR2 is LQKENI. V was pared by 3 bases and J by 5 bases, with 17 bases between. CDR3 length equals 15 residues. As DNA, the CDR3 is TGTGCCAGCTCACCGGGCCGTGGGAGACCTGACGAGCAGTACTTC. Translating it yields CASSPGRGRPDEQYF.

V is TRBV4-1 and J is TRBJ2-7; 9 bases fit TRBD2. The CDR3 is made up of 15 amino acids. The ends lost 5 bases at V and 3 bases at J; junction bases unmatched: 8. CDR1 is MGHRA and CDR2 is YSYEKL in the germline V gene. CDR3 nucleotide sequence: TGCGCCAGCAGCTCAGTTGGCGGGGGGGACTACGAGCAGTACTTC. Protein sequence: CASSSVGGGDYEQYF.

This clonotype was seen at least ten times. V and J are TRBV2 and TRBJ2-1; TRBD1 agrees at 7 bases. V shed 4 bases and J 8 bases; nucleotides not matched to a gene: 8. There are 14 residues in the CDR3. Germline CDR1 SNHLY, CDR2 FYNNEI. CDR3 residues: CASSGDRAYDEQFF. The CDR3 region has the DNA TGTGCCAGCAGTGGAGACAGGGCGTATGATGAGCAGTTCTTC.

V is TRBV4-2 and J is TRBJ2-1, with D unresolved. Germline CDR1 LGHNA, CDR2 YNFKEQ. With 0 bases removed from V and 4 bases from J, the gap between germline ends came to 10 bases. The CDR3 is 15 amino acids. The CDR3 region is CASSQEGTEYNEQFF. For the CDR3, the DNA is TGTGCCAGCAGCCAAGAGGGCACGGAATACAATGAGCAGTTCTTC.

This clonotype was counted many times. The chain is built from TRBV2 and TRBJ2-2; 8 nucleotides match TRBD2. The CDR3 has 15 residues. J was trimmed by 7 bases and V by 6 bases; bases with no gene match: 10. Germline V gene lookup returns CDR1 SNHLY and CDR2 FYNNEI. The CDR3 protein is CASRALRGAGGELFF. DNA for the CDR3: TGTGCCAGCAGGGCTTTGCGGGGGGCCGGCGGGGAGCTGTTTTTT.

Ten or more counts support this clonotype. The gene calls are TRBV15 and TRBJ1-1; D is ambiguous. V shed 0 bases and J shed 0 bases, with 11 bases lying between them. The CDR3 has 16 amino acids. CDR1 is LNHNV, CDR2 YYDKDF, per germline (reference sequence). CDR3 region: CATSREVGMMNTEAFF. DNA of the CDR3: TGTGCCACCAGCAGAGAAGTGGGGATGATGAACACTGAAGCTTTCTTT.

This clonotype was seen many times. The gene calls are TRBV28 and TRBJ2-7, with 9 bases identical to TRBD1. This CDR3 has 15 amino acids. CDR1 and CDR2 (germline): MDHEN, SYDVKM. V was clipped by 7 bases and J by 4 bases; unmatched bases: 11. The CDR3 DNA reads TGTGCCAGCACTCCTACCGGGACAGGGTTTTACGAGCAGTACTTC. This translates into CASTPTGTGFYEQYF.

The sample holds many counts of this clonotype. The J gene is TRBJ1-1, the V gene TRBV12-5; 8 bases match TRBD1. Per the germline V gene, CDR1 is LGHNT and CDR2 is FRNRAP. V lost 2 bases to trimming and J lost 3 bases; unmatched junction nucleotides: 17. The CDR3 is made up of 19 amino acids. The CDR3: CASGLSRQGPRETYTEAFF. The CDR3 nucleotides are TGTGCTAGTGGTTTGAGCCGACAGGGGCCGAGAGAAACTTACACTGAAGCTTTCTTT.

Many counts were recorded for this clonotype. The chain carries TRBV6-1 and TRBJ2-3, with D uncertain. Between the trimmed V and J ends, which lost 1 base and 0 bases, there was a span of 8 bases. From germline, CDR1 is MNHNS and CDR2 SASEGT. The CDR3 length is 15 residues. CDR3 protein: CASSEERPSTDTQYF. CDR3 DNA sequence: TGTGCCAGCAGTGAAGAGAGGCCAAGCACAGATACGCAGTATTTT.